This T cell receptor (beta chain) was obtained from a study of blood T cell repertoires in COVID-19. Study summary: Acute-phase and convalescent COVID-19 samples originated in the United States, Italy and Spain. PBMCs, B-cell-depleted T cells, or T cells were the source of the cDNA or gDNA that made up the material.

Germline assignment: CDR1 LNHDA and CDR2 SQIVND (reference sequence). This CDR3 spans 16 amino acids. V dropped 5 bases and J dropped 6; count of bases not matched to a gene: 10. Original handling: Quantification of nucleated cells was approximated via reference gene primer amplification. Only in-frame clones appear in the TCRdb table, and some are missing; sequencing was by immunoSEQ multiplex PCR. V and J calls and clone size are given by that table; D and trimming were obtained from the DNA. Of 110,000 or so clones in the sample, roughly 81% were seen once. This receptor was identified in a woman aged 70 to 79 with acute or convalescent COVID-19. The specimen sequenced was peripheral blood. V gene TRBV19 combines with J gene TRBJ1-5; TRBD1 agrees at 10 bases. CDR3: CASSLQDRGLVQPQHF. For the CDR3, the DNA is TGTGCCAGTAGTCTTCAAGACAGGGGGCTTGTTCAGCCCCAGCATTTT. The variable domain in full, completed from reference TRBV19 and TRBJ1-5, reads DGGITQSPKYLFRKEGQNVTLSCEQNLNHDAMYWYRQDPGQGLRLIYYSQIVNDFQKGDIAEGYSVSREKKESFPLTVTSAQKNPTAFYLCASSLQDRGLVQPQHFGDGTRLSIL.